The 16 T cell receptor beta chains below were found in one sample sequenced in a study of shared clonotypes between healthy human individuals. Repertoires were generated with immunoSEQ multiplex PCR, while TCRdb's copy carries only in-frame clones and drops some. This repertoire shows some 660,000 clones, more than 70% found once; its top ten account for 1.5% to 2%. Sequenced input: memory CD4+ T cells sorted from blood. The subset here: CD45RA-negative fraction. The receptors originated from a young woman in good health.

CDR3 sequence reads: CASSQLSMASYEQYF. The CDR3 DNA reads as TGCGCCAGCAGCCAACTATCTATGGCTTCCTACGAGCAGTACTTC. The chain has TRBV4-1 and TRBJ2-7; the D is unclear. V lost 2 bases, J lost 1 base, and 12 bases lay in between. CDR3 length: 15 residues. Germline CDR1 and CDR2: MGHRA and YSYEKL.

CDR3 sequence reads: CASSLESWGTLAKNIQYF. The CDR3 DNA sequence: TGTGCCAGCAGCTTAGAGTCTTGGGGGACACTAGCCAAAAACATTCAGTACTTC. The chain recombines TRBV7-2 with TRBJ2-4; TRBD1 might be the D (6 bases). The germline V and J ends were trimmed by 1 base and 0 bases, with 16 bases remaining between them. This CDR3 is 18 amino acids long. Germline V CDR1 and CDR2: SGHTA, FQGNSA.

In this sample, this clone turned up once. V is TRBV5-1 and J is TRBJ2-1; 7 bases match TRBD2. The CDR3 runs 14 residues. CDR1 is SGHRS, CDR2 YFSETQ, per germline. J gave up 2 bases and V 4 bases, and 3 bases lay outside the gene matches. In DNA form, the CDR3 reads TGCGCCAGCAGCCCGGGACTACCCTACAATGAGCAGTTCTTC. Translating it yields CASSPGLPYNEQFF.

V gene TRBV10-2 combines with J gene TRBJ2-7; D not resolved. Trimming pared 2 bases from V and 9 bases from J, leaving 14 bases between. The CDR3 is 13 residues long. Germline CDR1 reads WSHSY; CDR2 reads SAAADI. This chain's CDR3 is CASSERIDQRQYF. In DNA form, the CDR3 reads TGCGCCAGCAGTGAGCGGATTGACCAGCGGCAGTACTTC.

A few counts support this clone. This rearrangement joins TRBV7-2 to TRBJ1-1; no definite D call. V lost 3 bases, J lost 2 bases, and 13 bases lay in between. CDR1 is SGHTA, CDR2 FQGNSA, per germline. The CDR3 runs to 15 residues. CDR3 loop: CASSFSPLVNTEAFF. For the CDR3, the DNA is TGTGCCAGCAGCTTTTCCCCCCTAGTAAACACTGAAGCTTTCTTT.

The rearrangement links TRBV7-9 to TRBJ1-5, with D perhaps TRBD1 (5 bases). This CDR3 is 14 amino acids long. The germline gives CDR1 SEHNR, CDR2 FQNEAQ (reference sequence). With 2 bases removed from V and 7 bases from J, the gap between germline ends came to 12 bases. The CDR3 DNA sequence: TGTGCCAGCAGCTTATCAAGAGGGGACCAGCCCCAGCATTTT. This sequence encodes CASSLSRGDQPQHF.

The gene calls are TRBV2 and TRBJ2-3; weak D call: TRBD2 (7 bases). This CDR3 is built from 17 residues. Trimming pared 6 bases from V and 2 bases from J, leaving 21 bases between. Per the germline V gene, CDR1 is SNHLY and CDR2 is FYNNEI. CDR3 residues: CASSQGGAGPYTDTQYF. The CDR3 region has the DNA TGTGCCAGCAGCCAAGGGGGAGCGGGACCTTACACAGATACGCAGTATTTT.

This chain uses TRBV6-1 with TRBJ2-5; tentatively, D is TRBD1 or TRBD2 (6 bases each). V was clipped by 4 bases and J by 2 bases, with 11 bases between them. The CDR3 length is 14 residues. Germline V gene sequence: CDR1 MNHNS, CDR2 SASEGT. The CDR3 protein is CASSGGAGQETQYF. CDR3 DNA sequence: TGTGCCAGCAGTGGGGGGGCAGGGCAAGAGACCCAGTACTTC.

The rearrangement joins TRBV15 to TRBJ2-2; the D gene is possibly TRBD2 (5 bases). Germline CDR1 and CDR2: LNHNV and YYDKDF (reference sequence). The CDR3 consists of 18 residues. V lost 0 bases to trimming and J lost 4 bases, with 18 bases between them. The chain's CDR3 is CATSRDAGRGRSTGELFF. CDR3 nucleotides: TGTGCCACCAGCAGAGATGCTGGTCGCGGGCGGTCCACCGGGGAGCTGTTTTTT. The full variable domain, its missing parts supplied by reference TRBV15 and TRBJ2-2, is DAMVIQNPRYQVTQFGKPVTLSCSQTLNHNVMYWYQQKSSQAPKLLFHYYDKDFNNEADTPDNFQSRRPNTSFCFLDIRSPGLGDTAMYLCATSRDAGRGRSTGELFFGEGSRLTVL.

The chain couples TRBV11-3 to TRBJ2-1, with 9 bases lining up with TRBD2. Germline V gene data show CDR1 as SGHNT and CDR2 as YENEEA. The CDR3 contains 15 residues. The J segment lost 7 bases and the V segment lost 1 base, leaving 5 bases of the junction unmatched. CDR3 protein: CASSLGGLAENEQFF. CDR3 nucleotide sequence: TGTGCCAGCAGCTTAGGGGGACTAGCAGAGAATGAGCAGTTCTTC.

The V and J genes are TRBV14 and TRBJ2-7; TRBD2 is a possible D gene (6 bases). With 3 bases removed from V and 3 bases from J, the gap between germline ends came to 12 bases. The CDR3 has 14 residues. In germline, CDR1 is SGHDN, CDR2 FVKESK. CDR3 DNA: TGTGCCAGCAGCCACCGCGGGATTAACTACGAGCAGTACTTC. The encoded protein is CASSHRGINYEQYF.

This clone came up a few times. The rearrangement links TRBV25-1 to TRBJ2-1; D may match TRBD1 or TRBD2 (5 bases each). The V and J ends lost 4 bases and 4 bases respectively, with 17 bases between them. The germline V gene encodes CDR1 MGHDK and CDR2 SYGVNS. This CDR3 has 16 residues. This CDR3 reads CASSVAGDGTYNEQFF. DNA for the CDR3: TGTGCCAGCAGTGTTGCTGGGGACGGAACGTACAATGAGCAGTTCTTC.

This clone occurred many times. The rearrangement joins TRBV14 to TRBJ1-2, with D unclear. V lost 6 bases and J lost 4, with 9 bases in between. Germline values: CDR1 SGHDN, CDR2 FVKESK. The CDR3 extends over 12 amino acids. The CDR3 bases are TGTGCCAGCAGTGTGGCAGGCTATGGCTACACCTTC. Translating gives CASSVAGYGYTF.

In nucleotides, the CDR3 is TGTGCCAGCAGTGAAACACTCCGTTATCGTTACGAGCAGTACTTC. Encoded protein: CASSETLRYRYEQYF. The chain couples TRBV6-1 to TRBJ2-7; D is unclear. The V gene's germline CDR1 is MNHNS and CDR2 SASEGT. The CDR3 extends over 15 amino acids. The ends were cut back, 2 bases at V and 4 bases at J, with 15 bases in the middle.

The chain recombines TRBV6-5 with TRBJ1-5; weak D call: TRBD1 (5 bases). The CDR3 contains 15 residues. Germline V gene data show CDR1 as MNHEY and CDR2 as SVGAGI. V lost 6 bases, J lost 0 bases, and 12 bases lay in between. For the CDR3, the DNA is TGTGCCAGCAGCCAAACAGGCTATAGCAATCAGCCCCAGCATTTT. Translation: CASSQTGYSNQPQHF.

This clone has only a few counts. The V call is TRBV5-8, the J call TRBJ1-2; perhaps TRBD1 as D (6 bases). Germline CDR1 is SGHTS and CDR2 is YDEGEE. Trimming pared 4 bases from V and 8 bases from J, leaving 18 bases between. The CDR3 has 14 residues. The CDR3 protein is CASSAGGGAWGYTF. The CDR3 DNA reads TGTGCCAGCAGCGCTGGGGGGGGCGCTTGGGGCTACACCTTC.